These 17 T cell receptor beta chains share one sample of origin, sequenced in a study of regulatory T cells in long-lasting Graves disease. Time point specified: newly diagnosed GD, antithyroid drugs for less than 3 months. Making the TCR library involved RNA that had been extracted from PBMCs. Arm-PCR of CDR3 regions with iRepertoire HTBI primers generated TCR beta libraries. TCRdb reprocessed the multiplex PCR reads via MiXCR and lists one record per CDR3 protein. The profile shows around 460,000 distinct CDR3 sequences, 12% to 15% of them singletons. This sample also belongs to another study, concerning T cells in Graves' hyperthyroidism and ophthalmopathy.

The sample in question was peripheral blood mononuclear cells (PBMCs), obtained at new diagnosis, from a patient treated with antithyroid drugs. The receptors were gathered from a woman between 50 and 59 years old with Graves disease.

Many counts were recorded for this clonotype. The chain employs TRBV11-2 and TRBJ2-2; 8 positions match TRBD1. V lost 3 bases to trimming and J lost 5 bases; unmatched junction nucleotides: 5. Germline V gene sequence: CDR1 SGHAT, CDR2 FQNNGV. This CDR3 contains 15 residues. The CDR3 nucleotides are TGTGCCAGCAGCTTGGACAGGGCGGAAACCGGGGAGCTGTTTTTT. This translates into CASSLDRAETGELFF.

The table lists this clonotype with many counts. The chain links TRBV10-2 to TRBJ2-7; TRBD2 matches 10 bases. V shed 6 bases, J shed 4 bases, and the junction held 6 bases outside the gene matches. Germline assignment: CDR1 WSHSY and CDR2 SAAADI. CDR3 length: 14 amino acids. The CDR3 DNA reads as TGCGCCAGCAGAGCAGCGGGAGGGTTTTACGAGCAGTACTTC. Amino acid sequence: CASRAAGGFYEQYF.

At least ten counts were recorded for this clonotype. The CDR3: CATSGTGTSGITDTQYF. The DNA for the CDR3 is TGTGCCACCAGTGGAACCGGGACTAGCGGGATCACAGATACGCAGTATTTT. This chain connects TRBV24-1 to TRBJ2-3; 13 bases map to TRBD2. The CDR3 consists of 17 residues. CDR1 KGHDR and CDR2 SFDVKD come from the germline V gene. V trimming: 5 bases; J trimming: 2 bases; junction bases outside the gene matches: 6.

The chain couples TRBV5-1 to TRBJ2-2; 7 positions agree with TRBD1. V gave up 3 bases and J gave up 4 bases; unmatched junction bases: 9. The CDR3 is made up of 16 amino acids. The germline V gene has CDR1 SGHRS and CDR2 YFSETQ. CDR3 sequence: CASSYPQGRGTGELFF. For the CDR3, the DNA is TGCGCCAGCAGCTACCCACAGGGGAGAGGCACCGGGGAGCTGTTTTTT.

There are many counts of this clonotype. The V call is TRBV7-2, the J call TRBJ2-3, with 11 bases aligning to TRBD2. There are 16 residues in the CDR3. The germline CDR1 and CDR2 sequences are SGHTA and FQGNSA. V trimming: 5 bases; J trimming: 1 base; junction bases outside the gene matches: 5. This CDR3 reads CASSQPTSGGTDTQYF. The CDR3 nucleotides read TGTGCCAGCAGCCAACCGACTAGCGGGGGCACAGATACGCAGTATTTT.

This clonotype was seen only once. The gene calls are TRBV4-1 and TRBJ2-1; 8 bases line up with TRBD2. The germline gives CDR1 MGHRA, CDR2 YSYEKL. This CDR3 contains 23 residues. V dropped 1 base and J dropped 2; count of bases not matched to a gene: 25. The CDR3 region has the DNA TGCGCCAGCAGCCAAGGGGGATCAGGGTTTGGGGGACTAGGCCCTGGTGCCTACAATGAGCAGTTCTTC. Its protein is CASSQGGSGFGGLGPGAYNEQFF.

This rearrangement joins TRBV6-1 to TRBJ1-2; D call uncertain. Trimming removed 7 bases at V and 0 bases at J, with 24 bases between. This CDR3 is built from 18 residues. Germline CDR1 MNHNS, CDR2 SASEGT. The CDR3 is CASTLTPDRILANYGYTF. For the CDR3, the DNA is TGTGCCAGCACCTTGACGCCGGATCGGATTTTAGCTAACTATGGCTACACCTTC.

The chain couples TRBV12-3 or TRBV12-4 to TRBJ2-7; a weak D match, TRBD2 (6 bases). This CDR3 spans 15 amino acids. Trimming shortened V by 3 bases and J by 5 bases, and 17 bases separated the two germline ends. CDR3 sequence: CASSFYLEGQDEQYF. In nucleotides, the CDR3 is TGTGCCAGCAGTTTTTATCTGGAGGGCCAGGACGAGCAGTACTTC.

The sample holds many counts of this clonotype. This chain connects TRBV13 to TRBJ2-3, with TRBD2 matching 13 bases. With V trimmed by 5 bases and J by 4 bases, 6 bases remained unmatched. The CDR3 runs to 16 residues. Per the germline V gene, CDR1 is PRHDT and CDR2 is FYEKMQ (reference sequence). The CDR3 sequence: CASSLWTSGSADTQYF. DNA of the CDR3: TGTGCCAGCAGCCTTTGGACTAGCGGGAGTGCAGATACGCAGTATTTT.

This rearrangement joins TRBV29-1 to TRBJ2-1; D unresolved. V shed 5 bases and J shed 8 bases, with 7 bases lying between them. Germline lookup yields CDR1 SQVTM and CDR2 ANQGSEA. The CDR3 consists of 10 residues. The CDR3 region is CSVSSHEQFF. In DNA, the CDR3 is TGCAGCGTTTCCTCGCATGAGCAGTTCTTC.

The chain links TRBV27 to TRBJ2-2, with a weak D call TRBD1 (6 bases). This CDR3 is built from 16 residues. Trimming removed 2 bases at V and 3 bases at J, with 13 bases between. CDR1 and CDR2 from the germline V gene are MNHEY and SMNVEV (reference sequence). CDR3 sequence reads: CASSLQAGVHTGELFF. The CDR3, as DNA: TGTGCCAGCAGTTTACAGGCAGGGGTACACACCGGGGAGCTGTTTTTT.

This clonotype was counted many times. This sequence joins TRBV12-3 or TRBV12-4 and TRBJ1-2; 7 nucleotides match TRBD1. The CDR3 is 15 residues long. V dropped 6 bases and J dropped 2; count of bases not matched to a gene: 9. The CDR3 protein is CASSPNRGRNYGYTF. The CDR3, as DNA: TGTGCCAGCAGCCCCAACAGGGGAAGAAACTATGGCTACACCTTC.

Many counts were recorded for this clonotype. The V call is TRBV2, the J call TRBJ1-4, with a possible D match to TRBD1 (6 bases). V was pared by 10 bases and J by 6 bases, with 12 bases between. This CDR3 is built from 12 residues. Germline assignment: CDR1 SNHLY and CDR2 FYNNEI. CDR3 sequence (DNA): TGTGCCATCGAGCACAGGGATGAAAAACTGTTTTTT. Translated: CAIEHRDEKLFF.

Many counts were recorded for this clonotype. This chain uses TRBV2 with TRBJ2-1, with 7 bases lining up with TRBD2. Germline CDR1 is SNHLY and CDR2 is FYNNEI. V shed 4 bases, J shed 0 bases, and the junction held 3 bases outside the gene matches. CDR3 length equals 15 residues. The CDR3 here is CASSARGSSYNEQFF. As DNA, the CDR3 is TGTGCCAGCAGTGCGCGCGGGAGCTCCTACAATGAGCAGTTCTTC.

This clonotype has only one observation. The rearrangement joins TRBV6-1 to TRBJ2-1, with 10 bases aligning to TRBD2. Trimming cost V 6 bases and J 3 bases; bases outside gene matches: 11. Germline V gene sequence: CDR1 MNHNS, CDR2 SASEGT. This CDR3 has 17 residues. The CDR3 DNA sequence: TGTGCCAGCAGAACTAGCGGGAAGAAACAAAACTACAATGAGCAGTTCTTC. It specifies CASRTSGKKQNYNEQFF.

This clonotype was seen once. The CDR3, as DNA: TGTGCCAGCAGACAACTAGGGGCTCGGGAGACCCAGTACTTC. It codes for CASRQLGARETQYF. The chain has TRBV28 and TRBJ2-5; D possibly uses TRBD1 or TRBD2 (5 bases each). The germline V and J ends were trimmed by 6 bases and 5 bases, with 16 bases remaining between them. CDR1 and CDR2 (germline): MDHEN, SYDVKM. The CDR3 contains 14 residues. Variable domain in full (rest from reference TRBV28 and TRBJ2-5): DVKVTQSSRYLVKRTGEKVFLECVQDMDHENMFWYRQDPGLGLRLIYFSYDVKMKEKGDIPEGYSVSREKKERFSLILESASTNQTSMYLCASRQLGARETQYFGPGTRLLVL.

V and J are TRBV20-1 and TRBJ1-1, with D hard to call. This CDR3 is 14 amino acids long. The V gene lost 1 base and the J gene lost 1 base, with 10 bases spanning the gap. The germline V gene encodes CDR1 DFQATT and CDR2 SNEGSKA (reference sequence). CDR3 residues: CSARVPDKNTEAFF. The DNA for the CDR3 is TGCAGTGCTAGAGTTCCCGACAAGAACACTGAAGCTTTCTTT.